Shown below are 7 T cell receptor beta chains from a single sample sequenced in a study of regulatory T cells in long-lasting Graves disease (dated by TCRdb to the early 2020s). Preparation of the library involved multiplex PCR. Sequenced on an Illumina HiSeq 4000. CDR3 regions were amplified by Arm-PCR with iRepertoire HTBI primers to construct TCR beta libraries. Through fastp at Q25 and MiXCR, TCRdb rebuilt clones from the public reads, retaining in-frame beta chains. CDR3 protein sequences are deduplicated, and each keeps its most common genes and DNA. The sample table holds approximately 500,000 distinct CDR3 sequences, of which roughly 21% were seen once. The top ten clonotypes cover approximately 6.4% of the sample. In light of the paper, this sample's time point label describes: persistent/refractory GD, antithyroid drugs over 5 years with positive TRAb. For both TCR sequencing and RNA sequencing, RNA was extracted from PBMCs using TRIzol.

Material: peripheral blood mononuclear cells (PBMCs), obtained when the disease was refractory, from a patient treated with antithyroid drugs. All receptors derive from a female donor with Graves disease.

This chain links TRBV4-1 with TRBJ1-4; D remains ambiguous. CDR1 MGHRA and CDR2 YSYEKL come from the germline V gene. The CDR3 spans 14 residues. V was shortened by 1 base and J by 12 bases, with 15 bases between the two germline ends. CDR3 in amino acids: CASSQGPDAEELFF. CDR3 nucleotide sequence: TGCGCCAGCAGCCAAGGCCCGGACGCGGAAGAACTGTTTTTT.

Points on this clonotype: One junction end does not reproduce the germline sequence, and a read error may be involved. The chain has TRBV12-3 or TRBV12-4 and TRBJ1-4; D unresolved. The CDR3 totals 11 residues. This CDR3 reads CASSFGEELFF. CDR3 DNA: TGTGCCAGCAGTTTTGGTGAAGAACTGTTTTTT.

This clonotype has just a few counts. The V call is TRBV5-5, the J call TRBJ1-4; D remains unclear. Germline-derived CDR1 and CDR2 are SGHKS and YYEKEE (reference sequence). Trimming took 6 bases from V and 0 from J, leaving 9 bases between them. The CDR3 consists of 14 residues. In nucleotides, the CDR3 is TGTGCCAGCAAATCAGACTCAACTAATGAAAAACTGTTTTTT. This translates into CASKSDSTNEKLFF.

This clonotype occurred many times. V is TRBV28 and J is TRBJ1-1, with 7 bases identical to TRBD1. This CDR3 has 13 amino acids. Germline CDR1 MDHEN, CDR2 SYDVKM. V lost 6 bases and J lost 8; bases outside the gene matches: 9. For the CDR3, the DNA is TGTGCCAGCAGGGCTACGACAGGGATAGAAGCTTTCTTT. Translation gives CASRATTGIEAFF.

This chain uses TRBV7-2 with TRBJ2-5, with D unclear. The CDR3 consists of 13 residues. Trimming took 0 bases from V and 5 from J, leaving 7 bases between them. Germline V gives CDR1 SGHTA, CDR2 FQGNSA. DNA of the CDR3: TGTGCCAGCAGCTTAGCGTTTGACGAGACCCAGTACTTC. It is translated as CASSLAFDETQYF.

The J gene is TRBJ2-2, the V gene TRBV12-3 or TRBV12-4, with D hard to call. The CDR3 is made up of 13 amino acids. V shed 8 bases and J shed 1 base, with 8 bases lying between them. The CDR3 DNA is TGTGCCAGCGGCGCAGGGAACACCGGGGAGCTGTTTTTT. It yields the protein CASGAGNTGELFF.

This clonotype was seen a few times. The chain employs TRBV7-9 and TRBJ1-1; D is undetermined. CDR3 length: 15 residues. Germline V gene lookup returns CDR1 SEHNR and CDR2 FQNEAQ (reference sequence). The germline V and J ends were trimmed by 2 bases and 3 bases, with 13 bases remaining between them. The CDR3 here is CASSLRSSVDTEAFF. CDR3 nucleotide sequence: TGTGCCAGCAGCTTAAGGTCGAGTGTAGACACTGAAGCTTTCTTT. Full variable domain (outside the CDR3, taken from reference TRBV7-9 and TRBJ1-1): DTGVSQNPRHKITKRGQNVTFRCDPISEHNRLYWYRQTLGQGPEFLTYFQNEAQLEKSRLLSDRFSAERPKGSFSTLEIQRTEQGDSAMYLCASSLRSSVDTEAFFGQGTRLTVV.